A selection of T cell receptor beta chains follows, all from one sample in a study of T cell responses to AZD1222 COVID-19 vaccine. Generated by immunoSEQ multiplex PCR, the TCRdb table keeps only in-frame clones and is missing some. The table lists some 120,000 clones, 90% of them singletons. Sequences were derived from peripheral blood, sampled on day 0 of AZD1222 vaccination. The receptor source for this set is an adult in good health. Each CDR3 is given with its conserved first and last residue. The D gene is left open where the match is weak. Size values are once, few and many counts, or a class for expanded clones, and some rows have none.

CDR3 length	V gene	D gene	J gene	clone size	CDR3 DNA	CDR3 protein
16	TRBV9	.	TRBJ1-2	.	TGTGCCAGCAGCCCCCACTCGCAGGGGAGAGTCTATGGCTACACCTTC	CASSPHSQGRVYGYTF
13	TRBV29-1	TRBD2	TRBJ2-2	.	TGCAGCGTGAGGACTAGCGGGACCGGGGAGCTGTTTTTT	CSVRTSGTGELFF
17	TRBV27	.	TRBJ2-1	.	TGTGCCAGCAGTTTAAGGTGGGCAGTAACTTCAGGGAATGAGCAGTTCTTC	CASSLRWAVTSGNEQFF
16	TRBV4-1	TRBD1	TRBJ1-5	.	TGCGCCAGCAGCCCCATTGGGACAGGGGACAATCAGCCCCAGCATTTT	CASSPIGTGDNQPQHF
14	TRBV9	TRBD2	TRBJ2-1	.	TGTGCCAGCAGCTCATCTAGCGGGGGAAATGAGCAGTTCTTC	CASSSSSGGNEQFF
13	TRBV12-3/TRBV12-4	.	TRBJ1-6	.	TGTGCCAGCAGTTTTACGGGGAATTCACCCCTCCACTTT	CASSFTGNSPLHF
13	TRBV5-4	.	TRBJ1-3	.	TGTGCCAGCAGCTTAACCTCTGGAAACACCATATATTTT	CASSLTSGNTIYF
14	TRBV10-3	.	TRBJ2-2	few	TGTGCCATCAGGGAGTACAGGGACACCGGGGAGCTGTTTTTT	CAIREYRDTGELFF
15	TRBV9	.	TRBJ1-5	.	TGTGCCAGCAGCGTAGACGGTGATAGCAATCAGCCCCAGCATTTT	CASSVDGDSNQPQHF
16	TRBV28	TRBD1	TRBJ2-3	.	TGTGCCAGCAGTTTATCTCAGGGGGCTGGCACAGATACGCAGTATTTT	CASSLSQGAGTDTQYF
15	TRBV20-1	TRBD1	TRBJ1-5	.	TGCAGTGCTAGTAGGGGGACAGGAGGCAATCAGCCCCAGCATTTT	CSASRGTGGNQPQHF
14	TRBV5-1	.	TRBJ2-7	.	TGCGCCAGCAGCTTGGGGCCGGCAGGGTTATTCCTGTACTTC	CASSLGPAGLFLYF
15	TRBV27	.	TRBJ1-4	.	TGTGCCAGCAGTTTATCGAGGGCAACTAATGAAAAACTGTTTTTT	CASSLSRATNEKLFF
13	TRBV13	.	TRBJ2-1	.	TGTGCCAGCAGCTTAGGTCTACCCAATGAGCAGTTCTTC	CASSLGLPNEQFF
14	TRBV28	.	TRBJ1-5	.	TGTGCCAGCCAGAATCAGGAAAACAATCAGCCCCAGCATTTT	CASQNQENNQPQHF
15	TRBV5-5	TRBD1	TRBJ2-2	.	TGTGCCAGCAGCTCTGGACAGGTTAACACCGGGGAGCTGTTTTTT	CASSSGQVNTGELFF
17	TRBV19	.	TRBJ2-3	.	TGTGCCAGTAGTGCCCCGAGGGGGATATCTAGCACAGATACGCAGTATTTT	CASSAPRGISSTDTQYF
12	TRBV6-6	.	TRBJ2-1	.	TGTGCCAGCAGCTGGGGAACAGGTGAGCAGTTCTTC	CASSWGTGEQFF
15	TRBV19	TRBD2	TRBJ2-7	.	TGTGCCAGTAGTGCAGAACTAGCGGGGAAATACGAGCAGTACTTC	CASSAELAGKYEQYF
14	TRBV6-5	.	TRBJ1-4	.	TGTGCCAGCAGCAGAGGGATGGCAGGGGAAAAACTGTTTTTT	CASSRGMAGEKLFF